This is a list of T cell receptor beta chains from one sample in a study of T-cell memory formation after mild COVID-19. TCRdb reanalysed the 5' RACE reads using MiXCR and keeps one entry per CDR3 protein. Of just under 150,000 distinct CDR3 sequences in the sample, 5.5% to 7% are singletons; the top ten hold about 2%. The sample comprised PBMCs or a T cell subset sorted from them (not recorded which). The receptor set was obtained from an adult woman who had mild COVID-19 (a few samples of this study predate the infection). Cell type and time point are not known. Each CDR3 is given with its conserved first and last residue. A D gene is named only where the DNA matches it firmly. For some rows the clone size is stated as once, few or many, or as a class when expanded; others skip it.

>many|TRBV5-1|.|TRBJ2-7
CASSLNSGAYEQYF
TGCGCCAGCAGCTTGAATAGTGGGGCCTACGAGCAGTACTTC
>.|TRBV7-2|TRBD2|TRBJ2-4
CASSSSGGAFYIQYF
TGTGCCAGCAGCTCTAGCGGGGGGGCCTTTTACATTCAGTACTTC
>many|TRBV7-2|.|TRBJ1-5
CASSFGTVEQPQHF
TGTGCCAGCAGCTTTGGGACGGTCGAGCAGCCCCAGCATTTT
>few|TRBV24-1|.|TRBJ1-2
CATSAVNYGYTF
TGTGCCACCAGTGCGGTTAACTATGGCTACACCTTC
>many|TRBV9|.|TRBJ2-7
CASSLGTEGYF
TGTGCCAGCAGCCTCGGGACCGAGGGGTACTTC
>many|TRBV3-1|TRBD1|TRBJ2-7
CASSQKYRDSRIERTYEQYF
TGTGCCAGCAGCCAAAAATACCGGGACAGCCGAATCGAAAGGACCTACGAGCAGTACTTC
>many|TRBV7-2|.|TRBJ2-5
CASSAGGWGRQETQYF
TGTGCCAGCAGCGCCGGCGGATGGGGAAGGCAAGAGACCCAGTACTTC
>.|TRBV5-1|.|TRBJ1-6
CASSLEVSRNSPLHF
TGCGCCAGCAGCTTGGAAGTCTCGCGTAATTCACCCCTCCACTTT
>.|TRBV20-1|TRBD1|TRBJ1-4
CSARIWRQGGEKLFF
TGCAGTGCTAGAATATGGAGACAGGGAGGTGAAAAACTGTTTTTT
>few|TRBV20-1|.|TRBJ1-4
CSVEGNEKLFF
TGCAGTGTGGAGGGGAATGAAAAACTGTTTTTT
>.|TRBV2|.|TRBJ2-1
CASSLQGGHIAEQFF
TGTGCCAGCAGTCTCCAGGGTGGCCATATCGCTGAGCAGTTCTTC